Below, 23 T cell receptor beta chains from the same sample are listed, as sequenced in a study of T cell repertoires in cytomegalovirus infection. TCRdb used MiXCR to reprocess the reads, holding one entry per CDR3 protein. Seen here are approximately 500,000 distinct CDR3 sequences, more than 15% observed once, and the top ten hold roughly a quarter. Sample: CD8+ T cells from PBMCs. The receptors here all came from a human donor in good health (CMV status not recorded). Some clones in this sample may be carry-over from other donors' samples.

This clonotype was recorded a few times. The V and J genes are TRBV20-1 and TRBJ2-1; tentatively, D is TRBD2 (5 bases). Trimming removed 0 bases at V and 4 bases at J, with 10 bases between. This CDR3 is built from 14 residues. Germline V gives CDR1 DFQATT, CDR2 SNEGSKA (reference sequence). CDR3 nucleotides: TGCAGTGCTAGAGATTACGAGCGGTACAATGAGCAGTTCTTC. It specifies CSARDYERYNEQFF.

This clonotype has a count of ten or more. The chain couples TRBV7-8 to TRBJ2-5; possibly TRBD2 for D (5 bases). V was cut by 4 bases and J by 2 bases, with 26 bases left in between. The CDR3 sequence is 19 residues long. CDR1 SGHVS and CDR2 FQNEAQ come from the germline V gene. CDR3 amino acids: CASSSSQVVAEEKQETQYF. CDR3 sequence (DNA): TGTGCCAGCAGCTCCTCTCAAGTTGTGGCGGAGGAGAAACAAGAGACCCAGTACTTC. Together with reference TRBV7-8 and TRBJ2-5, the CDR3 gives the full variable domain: GAGVSQSPRYKVAKRGQDVALRCDPISGHVSLFWYQQALGQGPEFLTYFQNEAQLDKSGLPSDRFFAERPEGSVSTLKIQRTQQEDSAVYLCASSSSQVVAEEKQETQYFGPGTRLLVL.

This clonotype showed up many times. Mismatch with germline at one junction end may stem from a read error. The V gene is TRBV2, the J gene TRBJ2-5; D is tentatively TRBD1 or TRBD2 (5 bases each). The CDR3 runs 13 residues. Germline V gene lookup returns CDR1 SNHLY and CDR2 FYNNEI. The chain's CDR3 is CSSENLAGETQYF. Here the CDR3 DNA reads TGTTCCAGTGAAAATCTAGCAGGGGAGACCCAGTACTTC. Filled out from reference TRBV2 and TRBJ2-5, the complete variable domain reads EPEVTQTPSHQVTQMGQEVILRCVPISNHLYFYWYRQILGQKVEFLVSFYNNEISEKSEIFDDQFSVERPDGSNFTLKIRSTKLEDSAMYFCSSENLAGETQYFGPGTRLLVL.

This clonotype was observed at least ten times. Here the CDR3 reads CASRWELAGAYEQYF. DNA for the CDR3: TGTGCCAGCAGGTGGGAACTAGCGGGTGCCTACGAGCAGTACTTC. The chain uses TRBV6-1 and TRBJ2-7, with 9 bases matching TRBD2. The CDR3 runs to 15 residues. V lost 6 bases and J lost 2; bases outside the gene matches: 8. The germline V gene encodes CDR1 MNHNS and CDR2 SASEGT.

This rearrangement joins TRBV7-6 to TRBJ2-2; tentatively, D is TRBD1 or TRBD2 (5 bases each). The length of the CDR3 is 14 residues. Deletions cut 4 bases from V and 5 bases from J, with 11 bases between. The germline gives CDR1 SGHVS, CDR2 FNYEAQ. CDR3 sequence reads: CASSSGPTTGELFF. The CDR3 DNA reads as TGTGCCAGCAGCTCGGGACCTACGACCGGGGAGCTGTTTTTT.

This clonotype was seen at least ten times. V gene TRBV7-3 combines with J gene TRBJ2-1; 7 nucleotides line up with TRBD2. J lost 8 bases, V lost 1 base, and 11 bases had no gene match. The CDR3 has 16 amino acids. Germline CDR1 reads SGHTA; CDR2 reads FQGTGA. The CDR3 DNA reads TGTGCCAGCAGCTTAAGAGCGGGATCCGGCGGTGATGAGCAGTTCTTC. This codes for CASSLRAGSGGDEQFF.

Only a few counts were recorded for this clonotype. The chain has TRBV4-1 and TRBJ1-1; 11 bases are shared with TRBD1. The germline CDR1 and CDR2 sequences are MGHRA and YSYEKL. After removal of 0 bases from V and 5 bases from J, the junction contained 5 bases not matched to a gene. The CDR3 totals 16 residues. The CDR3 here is CASSQEAGTGGTEAFF. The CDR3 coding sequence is TGCGCCAGCAGCCAAGAAGCCGGGACAGGGGGGACTGAAGCTTTCTTT.

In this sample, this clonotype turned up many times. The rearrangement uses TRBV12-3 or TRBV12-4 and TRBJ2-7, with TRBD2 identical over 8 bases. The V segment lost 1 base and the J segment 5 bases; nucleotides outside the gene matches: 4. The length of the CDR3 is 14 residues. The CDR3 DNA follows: TGTGCCAGCAGTTTAGGCGGGAGGAACCACGAGCAGTACTTC. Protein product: CASSLGGRNHEQYF.

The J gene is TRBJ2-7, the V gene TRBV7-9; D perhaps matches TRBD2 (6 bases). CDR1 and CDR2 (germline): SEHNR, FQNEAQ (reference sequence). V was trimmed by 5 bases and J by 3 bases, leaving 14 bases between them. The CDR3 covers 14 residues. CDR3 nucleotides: TGTGCCAGCAGCCCACCCGGGCGGGGCTACGAGCAGTACTTC. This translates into CASSPPGRGYEQYF.

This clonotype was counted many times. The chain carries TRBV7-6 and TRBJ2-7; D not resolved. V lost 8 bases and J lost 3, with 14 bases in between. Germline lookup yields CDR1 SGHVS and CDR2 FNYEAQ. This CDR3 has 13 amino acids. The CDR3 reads CASSRAEYYEQYF. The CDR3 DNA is TGTGCCAGCTCCCGGGCGGAGTACTACGAGCAGTACTTC.

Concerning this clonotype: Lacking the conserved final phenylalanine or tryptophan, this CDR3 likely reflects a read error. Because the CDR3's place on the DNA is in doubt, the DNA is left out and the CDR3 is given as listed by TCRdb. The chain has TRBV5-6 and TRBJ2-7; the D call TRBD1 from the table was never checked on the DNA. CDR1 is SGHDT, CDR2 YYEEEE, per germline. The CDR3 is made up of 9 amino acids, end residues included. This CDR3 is CASSPEGER.

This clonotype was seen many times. CDR3 coding DNA: TGTGCCAGCAGCTTGACAGGGGGCCGCAATCAGCCCCAGCATTTT. It yields the protein CASSLTGGRNQPQHF. The chain combines TRBV7-2 with TRBJ1-5; 10 bases are a match to TRBD1. V was pared by 3 bases and J by 2 bases, with 1 base of the junction left unmatched. From germline, CDR1 is SGHTA and CDR2 FQGNSA. The CDR3 spans 15 residues.

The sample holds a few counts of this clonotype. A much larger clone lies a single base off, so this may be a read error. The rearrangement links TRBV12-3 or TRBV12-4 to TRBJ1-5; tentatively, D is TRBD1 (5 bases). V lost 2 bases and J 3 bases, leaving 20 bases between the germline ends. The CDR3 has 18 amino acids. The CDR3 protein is CASSLKGQGDRHNQPQHF. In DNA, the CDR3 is TGTGCCAGCAGTTTAAAGGGGCAGGGTGACCGACACAATCAGCCCCAGCATTTT.

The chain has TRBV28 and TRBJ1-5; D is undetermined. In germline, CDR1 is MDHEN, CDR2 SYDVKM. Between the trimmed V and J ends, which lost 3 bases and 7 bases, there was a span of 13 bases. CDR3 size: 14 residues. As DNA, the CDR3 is TGTGCCAGCAGTTTCATCGGTATTTGGCAGCCCCAGCATTTT. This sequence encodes CASSFIGIWQPQHF.

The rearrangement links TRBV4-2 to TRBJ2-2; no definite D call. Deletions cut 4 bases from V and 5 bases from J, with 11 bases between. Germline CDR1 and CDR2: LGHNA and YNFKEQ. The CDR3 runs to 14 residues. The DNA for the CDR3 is TGTGCCAGCAGCCCTAAGGCTTTGACCGGGGAGCTGTTTTTT. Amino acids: CASSPKALTGELFF.

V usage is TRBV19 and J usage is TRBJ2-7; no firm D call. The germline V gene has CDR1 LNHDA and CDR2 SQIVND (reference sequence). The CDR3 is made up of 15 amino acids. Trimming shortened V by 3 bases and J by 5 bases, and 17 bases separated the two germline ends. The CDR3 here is CASSIGSGALDEQYF. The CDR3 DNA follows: TGTGCCAGTAGTATCGGCTCTGGAGCTCTCGACGAGCAGTACTTC.

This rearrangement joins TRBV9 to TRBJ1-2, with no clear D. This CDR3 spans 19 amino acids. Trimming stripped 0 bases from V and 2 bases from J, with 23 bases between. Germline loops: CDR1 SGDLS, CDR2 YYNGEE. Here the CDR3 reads CASSVVQGDPYNQNYGYTF. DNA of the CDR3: TGTGCCAGCAGCGTAGTCCAAGGCGACCCTTATAATCAAAACTATGGCTACACCTTC.

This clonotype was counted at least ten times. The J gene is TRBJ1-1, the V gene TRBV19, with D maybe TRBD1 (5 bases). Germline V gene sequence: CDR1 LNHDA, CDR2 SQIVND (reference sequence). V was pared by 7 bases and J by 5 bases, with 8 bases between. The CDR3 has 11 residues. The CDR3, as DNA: TGTGCCAGTATGGGGGAAACTGAAGCTTTCTTT. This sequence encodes CASMGETEAFF.

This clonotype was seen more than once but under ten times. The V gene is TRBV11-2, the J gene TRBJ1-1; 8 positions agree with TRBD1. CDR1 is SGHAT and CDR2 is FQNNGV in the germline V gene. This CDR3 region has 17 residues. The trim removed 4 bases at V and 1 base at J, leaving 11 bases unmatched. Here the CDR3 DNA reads TGTGCCAGCAGCTGGTGGACAGGGCTCGAAAGGAACACTGAAGCTTTCTTT. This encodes CASSWWTGLERNTEAFF.

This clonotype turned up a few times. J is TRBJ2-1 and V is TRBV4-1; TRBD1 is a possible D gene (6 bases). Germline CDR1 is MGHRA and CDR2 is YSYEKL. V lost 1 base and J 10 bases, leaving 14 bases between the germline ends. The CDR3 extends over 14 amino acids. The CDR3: CASSQGRGGSEQFF. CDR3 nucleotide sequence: TGCGCCAGCAGCCAAGGTCGAGGGGGTAGCGAGCAGTTCTTC.

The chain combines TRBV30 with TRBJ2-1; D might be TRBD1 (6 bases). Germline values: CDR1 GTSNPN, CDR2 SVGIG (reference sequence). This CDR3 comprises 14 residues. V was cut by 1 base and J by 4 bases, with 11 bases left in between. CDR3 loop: CAWSARDKYNEQFF. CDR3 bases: TGTGCCTGGAGTGCCCGGGACAAATACAATGAGCAGTTCTTC.

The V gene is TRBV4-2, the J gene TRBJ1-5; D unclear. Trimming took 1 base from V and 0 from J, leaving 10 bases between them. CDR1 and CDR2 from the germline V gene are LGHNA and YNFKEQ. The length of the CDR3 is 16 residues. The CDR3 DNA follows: TGTGCCAGCAGCCAAGTGTATTCAGATAGCAATCAGCCCCAGCATTTT. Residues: CASSQVYSDSNQPQHF.

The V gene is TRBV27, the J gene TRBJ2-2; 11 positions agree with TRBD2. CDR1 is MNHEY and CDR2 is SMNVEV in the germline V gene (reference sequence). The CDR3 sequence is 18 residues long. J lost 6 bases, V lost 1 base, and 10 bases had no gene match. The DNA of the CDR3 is TGTGCCAGCAGTTTATTGACTAGCGGGGATAAGGGGTCCGGGGAGCTGTTTTTT. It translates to CASSLLTSGDKGSGELFF.